A selection of T cell receptor beta chains follows, all from one sample in a study of read filtering for tumor transcriptome and immune sequencing. Each CDR3 protein is one row after TCRdb ran MiXCR on the reads. The sample records some 46,000 distinct CDR3 sequences, roughly 12% being singletons. What was sequenced was a population of CD138-negative cells sorted from bone marrow. The receptors come from a donor at least 40 years old with multiple myeloma. Both conserved end residues are part of each CDR3. A D gene is named only where the DNA matches it firmly. Part of the rows lack a size; the others show once, few, many or a class for expanded clones.

J gene | clone size | D gene | V gene | CDR3 DNA | CDR3 protein
TRBJ2-2 | many | NA | TRBV7-8 | TGTGCCAGCAGCTTAGAAAGCACCGGGGAGCTGTTTTTT | CASSLESTGELFF
TRBJ2-2 | NA | TRBD1 | TRBV7-2 | TGTGCCAGCAGCTTAACAGGGGTCGGAAACACCGGGGAGCTGTTTTTT | CASSLTGVGNTGELFF
TRBJ1-2 | many | NA | TRBV6-2/TRBV6-3 | TGTGCCAGCACTAACGGAGACTATGGCTACACCTTC | CASTNGDYGYTF
TRBJ2-7 | many | TRBD1 | TRBV5-1 | TGCGCCAGCAGACCGGGACAGGCTTCTGACGAGCAGTACTTC | CASRPGQASDEQYF
TRBJ2-2 | many | TRBD2 | TRBV20-1 | TGCAGTGCTAGAGATCCAAGCGGGATAGCTCGCGGGGAGCTGTTTTTT | CSARDPSGIARGELFF
TRBJ2-6 | many | NA | TRBV27 | TGTGCCAGCAGTTTCAGGGGCGGAAACTCTGGGGCCAACGTCCTGACTTTC | CASSFRGGNSGANVLTF
TRBJ2-1 | many | TRBD2 | TRBV4-1 | TGCGCCAGCAGCCACAATAGCGGGAGGGCATATGAGCAGTTCTTC | CASSHNSGRAYEQFF
TRBJ2-5 | few | NA | TRBV20-1 | TGCAGTGCTCCAAAGGCCAAAACTGTGCACTTC | CSAPKAKTVHF
TRBJ1-4 | NA | NA | TRBV5-1 | TGCGCCAGCAGCTTGGCCCTTTCGGGGAATGAAAAACTGTTTTTT | CASSLALSGNEKLFF
TRBJ2-1 | many | TRBD2 | TRBV11-1 | TGTGCCAGCAGTCCAACGGGGACTAGCCGACGGGGGTTCTTC | CASSPTGTSRRGFF
TRBJ2-7 | many | TRBD2 | TRBV5-1 | TGCGCCAGCAGCTTAACTAGCGGGATAGGCAATGAGCAGTACTTC | CASSLTSGIGNEQYF
TRBJ1-1 | many | NA | TRBV29-1 | TGCAGCGCTGCCAGGGAGGTCACTGAAGCTTTCTTT | CSAAREVTEAFF
TRBJ2-3 | many | NA | TRBV6-2/TRBV6-3 | TGTGCCAGCCATCGGACGGGCACAGATACGCAGTATTTT | CASHRTGTDTQYF
TRBJ1-1 | many | TRBD1 | TRBV4-1 | TGCGCCAGCAGCCTATACTGGGGACAGGCGAACACTGAAGCTTTCTTT | CASSLYWGQANTEAFF
TRBJ2-4 | many | NA | TRBV5-6 | TGTGCCAGCAGCAAACGGGGAAAGGCCAAAAACATTCAGTACTTC | CASSKRGKAKNIQYF
TRBJ2-1 | NA | NA | TRBV29-1 | TGCAGCGTTGAGCCTAAATTGGGATCAGGGGTGAGTGAGCAGTCCTTC | CSVEPKLGSGVSEQSF
TRBJ2-3 | many | TRBD2 | TRBV29-1 | TGCAGCGTTCGAGGACTAGGTTCGGCTACGCAGTATTTT | CSVRGLGSATQYF
TRBJ2-1 | many | TRBD2 | TRBV5-1 | TGCGCCAGCAGCTGGGGAAGCGGGAGTATTGCTATTGAGCAGTTCTTC | CASSWGSGSIAIEQFF
TRBJ2-1 | many | NA | TRBV11-1 | TGTGCCAGCAGCTCTGCATCTTACAATGAGCAGTTCTTC | CASSSASYNEQFF
TRBJ2-3 | NA | NA | TRBV11-2 | TGTGCCAGCAGCCAAAACAACGGTGATACGCAGTATTTT | CASSQNNGDTQYF
TRBJ2-1 | many | NA | TRBV14 | TGTGCCAGCAGCCTCACAGGGCTACATGAGCAGTTCTTC | CASSLTGLHEQFF
TRBJ1-1 | many | NA | TRBV29-1 | TGCAGCGCCTCCAGGGGTCGGACTGAAGCTTTCTTT | CSASRGRTEAFF
TRBJ1-1 | many | NA | TRBV7-2 | TGTGCCAGCAGCTTAGCGCTAGGGGCTGAAGCTTTCTTT | CASSLALGAEAFF
TRBJ2-7 | many | NA | TRBV20-1 | TGCAGTGCGCTAGGGGTCGGGAACTACGAGCAGTACTTC | CSALGVGNYEQYF
TRBJ2-3 | many | TRBD1 | TRBV20-1 | TGCAGTGCTGACCTAAGACAGGGATCAACAGATACGCAGTATTTT | CSADLRQGSTDTQYF
TRBJ2-1 | many | TRBD1 | TRBV2 | TGTGCCAGCAGTCTCCGGGACAGTGTCAATGAGCAGTTCTTC | CASSLRDSVNEQFF
TRBJ2-1 | many | NA | TRBV9 | TGTGCCAGCAGCACAAACAATGGGCAGTTCTTC | CASSTNNGQFF
TRBJ2-7 | many | NA | TRBV27 | TGTGCCAGCCGACTAGGACGGTCGTCCGAGCAGTACTTC | CASRLGRSSEQYF
TRBJ2-1 | many | NA | TRBV2 | TGTGCCAGCAGTGACGACAACTACAATGAGCAGTTCTTC | CASSDDNYNEQFF
TRBJ2-1 | many | TRBD2 | TRBV5-1 | TGCGCCAGCAGCCGGCTAGCGGGAACCAACTCCTACAATGAGCAGTTCTTC | CASSRLAGTNSYNEQFF
TRBJ1-3 | NA | NA | TRBV27 | TGTGCCAGCAGTCTCACCCCAGGTGCTGGAAACACCATATATTTT | CASSLTPGAGNTIYF
TRBJ2-5 | NA | NA | TRBV29-1 | TGCAGCGCAGGATTCCAAGAGGCCCAGCACTTC | CSAGFQEAQHF
TRBJ1-1 | many | NA | TRBV7-6 | TGTGCCAGCAGCTTAACTCGGGGAGCTGAAGCTTTCTTT | CASSLTRGAEAFF
TRBJ2-2 | many | TRBD1 | TRBV2 | TGTGCCAGCAGTGGCCCCTGGGACAGTACGTCCGGGGAGCTGTTTTTT | CASSGPWDSTSGELFF
TRBJ2-3 | many | NA | TRBV28 | TGTGCCAGCAGTTTTGGGGGGCCAGATACGCAGTATTTT | CASSFGGPDTQYF
TRBJ1-1 | many | NA | TRBV29-1 | TGCAGCGTTGACGATGGGGACACTGAAGCTTTCTTT | CSVDDGDTEAFF
TRBJ2-5 | many | TRBD1 | TRBV7-9 | TGTGCCAGCAGCTTCCCGGGACAGGGACAAGAGACCCAGTACTTC | CASSFPGQGQETQYF
TRBJ1-2 | many | NA | TRBV20-1 | TGCAGTGCCCCGACTGGCAACTATGGCTACACCTTC | CSAPTGNYGYTF
TRBJ2-5 | many | NA | TRBV5-6 | TGTGCCAGCAGCTTGGAGGGCACAGAGACCCAGTACTTC | CASSLEGTETQYF
TRBJ1-1 | few | NA | TRBV25-1 | TGTGCCAGCGGAAACACTGAAGCTTTCTTT | CASGNTEAFF
TRBJ2-1 | many | NA | TRBV28 | TGTGCCAGCAGTTTATCGGGACGGACCAATGAGCAGTTCTTC | CASSLSGRTNEQFF
TRBJ1-5 | many | NA | TRBV6-1 | TGTGCCAGCGGATCGGCCGCGTATCAGCCCCAGCATTTT | CASGSAAYQPQHF
TRBJ1-2 | many | TRBD1 | TRBV4-1 | TGCGCCAGCAGCCAGACAGGGGTAGAGGACTATGGCTACACCTTC | CASSQTGVEDYGYTF
TRBJ2-1 | NA | TRBD2 | TRBV7-9 | TGTGCCAGTAGCTTAGTCGGGGGAGGGTCCCACAATGAGCAGTTCTTC | CASSLVGGGSHNEQFF
TRBJ2-2 | few | NA | TRBV11-3 | TGTGCCAGCAGCTCACAACGAAATTACCTGAACACCGGGGAGCTGTTTTTT | CASSSQRNYLNTGELFF
TRBJ1-3 | NA | NA | TRBV28 | TGTGCCGGCACAATCCAAGGAGGAAACACCGTATATTTT | CAGTIQGGNTVYF
TRBJ2-1 | many | NA | TRBV7-9 | TGTGCCAGCAGCTTAGCCCTGAGCTCCTACAATGAGCAGTTCTTC | CASSLALSSYNEQFF
TRBJ1-5 | many | TRBD1 | TRBV5-5 | TGTGCCAGCAGCCTTCAGGGGGACCGCCAGCCCCAGCATTTT | CASSLQGDRQPQHF
TRBJ2-1 | many | TRBD2 | TRBV11-1 | TGTGCCAGCAGCTTAAAGCGGGAGGGCTACTTTTCCCGTACTACTGACAATGAGCAGTTCTTC | CASSLKREGYFSRTTDNEQFF
TRBJ2-2 | many | NA | TRBV3-2 | TGTGCCAGCAGCCAAGGTGCTAGCGGGACCGGGGAGCTGTTTTTT | CASSQGASGTGELFF
TRBJ2-1 | NA | NA | TRBV30 | TGTGCCTGGTCTTCCCGTGGACTGATCAATGAGCAGCTCTTC | CAWSSRGLINEQLF
TRBJ2-5 | many | TRBD2 | TRBV19 | TGTGCCAGTAGTCCAGCGGGAGTTGAGACCCAGTACTTC | CASSPAGVETQYF
TRBJ1-2 | many | TRBD1 | TRBV30 | TGTGCCTGGAGTGTTACAGGGGCTTTATATGGCTACACCTTC | CAWSVTGALYGYTF
TRBJ2-7 | many | TRBD1 | TRBV3-1 | TGTGCCAGCAGCCCCTCGGACAGGTCCTCCTACGAGCAGTACTTC | CASSPSDRSSYEQYF
TRBJ1-2 | many | NA | TRBV15 | TGTGCCACCAGCAGAGATCGGCAGAGCTATGGCTACACCTTC | CATSRDRQSYGYTF
TRBJ2-7 | many | NA | TRBV20-1 | TGCAGTGCTAGTCCCGGAAAGGACGAGCAGTACTTC | CSASPGKDEQYF
TRBJ2-3 | few | NA | TRBV7-2 | TGTGCCAGCAGCTTGGGCGGAACAGGTACGCAGTATTTT | CASSLGGTGTQYF